These 20 T cell receptor beta chains were sequenced from one sample in a study of preoperative IRX-2 immunotherapy in early breast cancer. Some clones are missing from TCRdb's copy, which holds only in-frame ones; the method was immunoSEQ multiplex PCR. Of about 23,000 clones in the sample, 85% to 90% were seen once. Treatment noted: preoperative locoregional IRX-2 cytokine immunotherapy. The sequenced sample was tumor tissue, obtained after IRX-2 immunotherapy. The receptors originated from a human donor with breast cancer.

The chain combines TRBV5-1 with TRBJ1-1; 8 bases line up with TRBD1. The germline V gene has CDR1 SGHRS and CDR2 YFSETQ. Trimming at V came to 0 bases and at J to 5 bases, leaving 9 bases not matched to a gene. This CDR3 is built from 16 residues. The CDR3 bases are TGCGCCAGCAGCTTGGCCGGCAGGGGGCGCGGAACTGAAGCTTTCTTT. This translates into CASSLAGRGRGTEAFF.

J is TRBJ2-2 and V is TRBV6-4; perhaps D is TRBD1 or TRBD2 (5 bases each). The CDR3 length is 15 residues. Germline CDR1 reads MRHNA; CDR2 reads SNTAGT. V lost 5 bases to trimming and J lost 1 base, with 11 bases between them. CDR3 sequence: CASSLGTGNTGELFF. The CDR3 nucleotides read TGTGCCAGCAGTTTGGGGACCGGGAACACCGGGGAGCTGTTTTTT.

The chain links TRBV30 to TRBJ1-4; D uncertain. The CDR3 is 14 amino acids. Germline values: CDR1 GTSNPN, CDR2 SVGIG (reference sequence). V lost 7 bases to trimming and J lost 6 bases, with 18 bases between them. Here the CDR3 DNA reads TGTGCCTCCCCCCTTGGCGTACGTGATGAAAAACTGTTTTTT. It yields the protein CASPLGVRDEKLFF.

The chain joins TRBV28 to TRBJ2-7; D is possibly TRBD1 (6 bases). The CDR3 is 16 amino acids. V was shortened by 6 bases and J by 1 base, with 19 bases between the two germline ends. Per the germline V gene, CDR1 is MDHEN and CDR2 is SYDVKM. The CDR3 loop is CASSPAERQVSYEQYF. DNA for the CDR3: TGTGCCAGCAGCCCCGCAGAGAGACAGGTGTCCTACGAGCAGTACTTC.

V gene TRBV9 combines with J gene TRBJ2-3, with unresolved D. Germline V gene sequence: CDR1 SGDLS, CDR2 YYNGEE. V was cut by 1 base and J by 5 bases, with 11 bases left in between. This CDR3 region has 14 residues. CDR3 nucleotide sequence: TGTGCCAGCAGCGTAACCCCCACACAAGATACGCAGTATTTT. It translates to CASSVTPTQDTQYF.

This chain joins TRBV5-4 and TRBJ2-6, with 7 bases fitting TRBD1. V trimming: 4 bases; J trimming: 0 bases; junction bases outside the gene matches: 7. Germline CDR1 is SGHNT and CDR2 is YYREEE (reference sequence). There are 17 residues in the CDR3. In nucleotides, the CDR3 is TGTGCCAGCAGCCCGGGGACAGTCACCTCTGGGGCCAACGTCCTGACTTTC. This gives the protein CASSPGTVTSGANVLTF.

J is TRBJ2-2 and V is TRBV10-3, with D possibly TRBD2 on 6 matching bases. CDR1 and CDR2 (germline): ENHRY, SYGVKD. The length of the CDR3 is 14 residues. With 6 bases removed from V and 2 bases from J, the gap between germline ends came to 10 bases. Here the CDR3 reads CAIRASENTGELFF. In DNA, the CDR3 is TGTGCCATCAGGGCTAGCGAAAACACCGGGGAGCTGTTTTTT.

The chain combines TRBV28 with TRBJ1-5, with a tentative D call TRBD1 (5 bases). This CDR3 region has 12 residues. The germline V gene has CDR1 MDHEN and CDR2 SYDVKM. Trimming pared 6 bases from V and 10 bases from J, leaving 13 bases between. In DNA, the CDR3 is TGTGCCAGCAGCACAACAGGAGCCCCCCAGCATTTT. Its protein product is CASSTTGAPQHF.

This chain connects TRBV7-2 to TRBJ2-3; TRBD2 aligns across 14 bases. The CDR3 covers 17 residues. With V trimmed by 4 bases and J by 5 bases, 8 bases remained unmatched. CDR1 and CDR2 from the germline V gene are SGHTA and FQGNSA. CDR3 region: CASSSGTSGGGGDTQYF. The CDR3 nucleotides read TGTGCCAGCAGCTCTGGGACTAGCGGGGGCGGGGGAGATACGCAGTATTTT.

CDR3 DNA sequence: TGTGCCAGCAGCTCCGGACTAGGGGGACAGGGGTTTCCTGAAGCTTTCTTT. Its protein product is CASSSGLGGQGFPEAFF. The chain links TRBV11-2 to TRBJ1-1; 10 nucleotides align to TRBD1. CDR1 SGHAT and CDR2 FQNNGV come from the germline V gene. There are 17 residues in the CDR3. With 4 bases clipped from V and 6 bases from J, the junction kept 14 bases outside the gene matches.

This chain connects TRBV5-1 to TRBJ2-7; D may be TRBD2 (6 bases). V dropped 3 bases and J dropped 0 bases, with 10 bases sitting between them. The CDR3 runs to 14 residues. CDR1 and CDR2 from the germline V gene are SGHRS and YFSETQ. CDR3 DNA: TGCGCCAGCAGCTCCCTGGGGGGCTCCTACGAGCAGTACTTC. Amino acids: CASSSLGGSYEQYF.

The chain couples TRBV6-5 to TRBJ1-1; TRBD1 agrees at 9 bases. J was trimmed by 9 bases and V by 4 bases; bases with no gene match: 9. Germline CDR1 reads MNHEY; CDR2 reads SVGAGI. This CDR3 contains 14 residues. CDR3 coding DNA: TGTGCCAGCAGTTCCCCGACAGGGGGTGCGAAAGCTTTCTTT. Translation gives CASSSPTGGAKAFF.

This clone was seen once. The rearrangement joins TRBV30 to TRBJ1-2; D is unclear. V shed 7 bases and J shed 2 bases, with 5 bases lying between them. The CDR3 has 10 residues. CDR1 and CDR2 from the germline V gene are GTSNPN and SVGIG (reference sequence). The CDR3: CALGNYGYTF. The CDR3 DNA follows: TGTGCCTTGGGGAACTATGGCTACACCTTC.

The CDR3 coding sequence is TGCGCCAGCAGCTTGCCCGGGACAGGGGTCCACGAGCAGTACTTC. Translating it yields CASSLPGTGVHEQYF. This rearrangement joins TRBV5-1 to TRBJ2-7; TRBD1 aligns across 10 bases. The CDR3 has 15 residues. V trimming: 1 base; J trimming: 5 bases; junction bases outside the gene matches: 6. Germline V CDR1 and CDR2: SGHRS, YFSETQ.

DNA of the CDR3: TGTGCCAGCAGCGTTATCGGGCCCCCGACCTACGAGCAGTACTTC. It specifies CASSVIGPPTYEQYF. The chain has TRBV5-6 and TRBJ2-5; D remains ambiguous. The J call is in doubt because the DNA end fits TRBJ2-7 better. Germline lookup yields CDR1 SGHDT and CDR2 YYEEEE. CDR3 length equals 15 residues.

This chain uses TRBV7-2 with TRBJ2-7; 9 bases fit TRBD2. Germline trimming cut 0 bases from V and 0 bases from J; bases unmatched to any gene: 0. This CDR3 is built from 15 residues. The germline V gene has CDR1 SGHTA and CDR2 FQGNSA. The CDR3 DNA sequence: TGTGCCAGCAGCTTAGCTAGCGGGGGCTCCTACGAGCAGTACTTC. Translating it yields CASSLASGGSYEQYF.

The chain couples TRBV4-1 to TRBJ2-3, with D perhaps TRBD1 (6 bases). Trimming shortened V by 3 bases and J by 5 bases, and 15 bases separated the two germline ends. CDR1 is MGHRA and CDR2 is YSYEKL in the germline V gene. CDR3 length equals 15 residues. This chain's CDR3 is CASSHPTGPRDTQYF. As DNA, the CDR3 is TGCGCCAGCAGCCACCCGACAGGCCCCCGAGATACGCAGTATTTT.

The chain carries TRBV7-6 and TRBJ1-1; 10 bases map to TRBD1. CDR1 is SGHVS, CDR2 FNYEAQ, per germline. There are 15 residues in the CDR3. The V segment lost 5 bases and the J segment 4 bases; nucleotides outside the gene matches: 7. The CDR3 DNA follows: TGTGCCAGCAGCGCCAGACAGGGGGCGGGCACTGAAGCTTTCTTT. Translating gives CASSARQGAGTEAFF.

The chain employs TRBV4-1 and TRBJ2-1; 7 bases line up with TRBD1. CDR3 length: 14 residues. The germline CDR1 and CDR2 sequences are MGHRA and YSYEKL. V shed 2 bases, J shed 7 bases, and the junction held 5 bases outside the gene matches. The CDR3 protein is CASSQRQGRNEQFF. The CDR3 nucleotides are TGCGCCAGCAGCCAACGACAGGGTAGGAATGAGCAGTTCTTC.

The genes are TRBV30 and TRBJ1-5; D is unresolved. Trimming removed 2 bases at V and 6 bases at J, with 11 bases between. The germline gives CDR1 GTSNPN, CDR2 SVGIG (reference sequence). The CDR3 has 13 residues. CDR3 sequence (DNA): TGTGCCTGGAGTTTAACGGAATCTCAGCCCCAGCATTTT. Translated: CAWSLTESQPQHF.